This T cell receptor beta chain originates from a study of PD-1 blockade in classical Hodgkin lymphoma. Time point defined: cycle 4 day 1 (C4D1), after more than five weeks of nivolumab. No patient escaped relapse after autologous stem cell transplantation, and brentuximab vedotin exposure varied. Only in-frame clones appear in the TCRdb table, and some are missing; sequencing was by immunoSEQ multiplex PCR. The sample holds some 53,000 clones; around nine tenths are singletons and the top ten take approximately 7%. The CDR3 has 17 amino acids. Germline V gives CDR1 MNHNS, CDR2 SASEGT. With 4 bases removed from V and 0 bases from J, the gap between germline ends came to 19 bases. This clone was counted a single time.

This chain joins TRBV6-1 and TRBJ2-7; perhaps TRBD2 as D (5 bases). This material consisted of peripheral blood mononuclear cells (PBMCs), taken before the fourth cycle of nivolumab. The receptor's source is a human donor with classical Hodgkin lymphoma. The CDR3, as DNA: TGTGCCAGCAGTGCCGGAAGTCCGGGGATAAGCTCCTACGAGCAGTACTTC. Its protein is CASSAGSPGISSYEQYF.